Listed below are T cell receptor beta chains from one sample, sequenced in a study of T cell repertoires in cytomegalovirus infection. TCRdb re-derived calls from the reads in MiXCR, one entry per CDR3 protein. In the table there are 680,000 or so distinct CDR3 sequences, around 35% of which are singletons. No antigen is known for these receptors. The input for sequencing was cultured PBMCs, taken from culture after CMV antigen stimulation. The receptors originated from a human donor in good health (CMV status not recorded). Some clones in this sample may be carry-over from other donors' samples. CDR3s include the opening cysteine and the closing phenylalanine or tryptophan. The D gene is left open where the match is weak. Rows give clone size only sometimes, using once, few, many, or a class for an expanded clone.

clone size: NA
J gene: TRBJ2-7
V gene: TRBV20-1
D gene: NA
CDR3 DNA: TGCAGTGCGAGCCCCACTAGCCCCCCTTCCTACGAGCAGTACTTC
CDR3 protein: CSASPTSPPSYEQYF

clone size: few
J gene: TRBJ2-5
V gene: TRBV2
D gene: NA
CDR3 DNA: TGTGCCAGCAACTACAGGGGGGGCCAAGAGACCCAGTACTTC
CDR3 protein: CASNYRGGQETQYF

clone size: NA
J gene: TRBJ2-7
V gene: TRBV28
D gene: NA
CDR3 DNA: TGTGCCAGCAGTTCCCCCGGGCTGATCGCGGTCTACGAGCAGTACTTC
CDR3 protein: CASSSPGLIAVYEQYF

clone size: NA
J gene: TRBJ2-1
V gene: TRBV6-2/TRBV6-3
D gene: NA
CDR3 DNA: TGTGCCAGCAGAGGGGCGGGGGCCGGGGACAATGAGCAGTTCTTC
CDR3 protein: CASRGAGAGDNEQFF

clone size: NA
J gene: TRBJ1-2
V gene: TRBV9
D gene: TRBD1
CDR3 DNA: TGTGCCAGCAGCGTAGGACAGGGGGGGGCCTATGGCTACACCTTC
CDR3 protein: CASSVGQGGAYGYTF

clone size: few
J gene: TRBJ2-7
V gene: TRBV7-9
D gene: TRBD2
CDR3 DNA: TGTGCCAGCAGCCCGGGGGGTTTAGCATCCTACGAGCAGTACTTC
CDR3 protein: CASSPGGLASYEQYF

clone size: NA
J gene: TRBJ2-1
V gene: TRBV20-1
D gene: TRBD2
CDR3 DNA: TGCAGTGCCGGGGGACTAGCGGGGTACAATGAGCAGTTCTTC
CDR3 protein: CSAGGLAGYNEQFF

clone size: NA
J gene: TRBJ2-1
V gene: TRBV6-8
D gene: NA
CDR3 DNA: TGTGCCAGCAGAATTAGCGGACCCTACAATGAGCAGTTCTTC
CDR3 protein: CASRISGPYNEQFF

clone size: few
J gene: TRBJ2-5
V gene: TRBV15
D gene: NA
CDR3 DNA: TGTGCCACCAGCACCATCCAGTACCAAGAGACCCAGTACTTC
CDR3 protein: CATSTIQYQETQYF

clone size: NA
J gene: TRBJ2-1
V gene: TRBV12-3/TRBV12-4
D gene: NA
CDR3 DNA: TGTGCCAGCAGTTCCGGCGGATTTACTCTCAATGAGCAGTTCTTC
CDR3 protein: CASSSGGFTLNEQFF

clone size: many
J gene: TRBJ2-2
V gene: TRBV7-2
D gene: NA
CDR3 DNA: TGTGCCAGCAGCTTACGGGGCACCGGGGAGCTGTTTTTT
CDR3 protein: CASSLRGTGELFF